This T cell receptor (beta chain) was identified during a study of cytomegalovirus exposure and HLA in healthy donors. A note on this clone: Antigen specificity is unknown.

General study findings and limits: As a later analysis showed, a missense DCLRE1C variant was linked to trimming of TCR beta V- and J-genes. Among TCR sequences, most were rare, though some public TCRs appeared in many donors. Earlier findings revealed that most TCR beta V segments proved productive either about 90% or about 30% of the time.

With V trimmed by 5 bases and J by 7 bases, 9 bases remained unmatched. The CDR3 runs to 14 residues. Germline assignment: CDR1 SGHNT and CDR2 YENEEA. PCR was performed using 60 Vbeta and 13 Jbeta primers. Here immunoSEQ multiplex PCR was the method, and the copy in TCRdb shows in-frame clones only, minus some. The data show roughly 260,000 clones, 84% seen once. Sequencing was done on a sample of PBMCs. This receptor was taken from a woman aged 40 to 50 in good health and CMV-seropositive. The chain employs TRBV11-3 and TRBJ1-1; 8 bases line up with TRBD1. The CDR3 region has the DNA TGTGCCAGCAGCAGCAGCCGGGACAGGCGTGAAGCTTTCTTT. Translating it yields CASSSSRDRREAFF.